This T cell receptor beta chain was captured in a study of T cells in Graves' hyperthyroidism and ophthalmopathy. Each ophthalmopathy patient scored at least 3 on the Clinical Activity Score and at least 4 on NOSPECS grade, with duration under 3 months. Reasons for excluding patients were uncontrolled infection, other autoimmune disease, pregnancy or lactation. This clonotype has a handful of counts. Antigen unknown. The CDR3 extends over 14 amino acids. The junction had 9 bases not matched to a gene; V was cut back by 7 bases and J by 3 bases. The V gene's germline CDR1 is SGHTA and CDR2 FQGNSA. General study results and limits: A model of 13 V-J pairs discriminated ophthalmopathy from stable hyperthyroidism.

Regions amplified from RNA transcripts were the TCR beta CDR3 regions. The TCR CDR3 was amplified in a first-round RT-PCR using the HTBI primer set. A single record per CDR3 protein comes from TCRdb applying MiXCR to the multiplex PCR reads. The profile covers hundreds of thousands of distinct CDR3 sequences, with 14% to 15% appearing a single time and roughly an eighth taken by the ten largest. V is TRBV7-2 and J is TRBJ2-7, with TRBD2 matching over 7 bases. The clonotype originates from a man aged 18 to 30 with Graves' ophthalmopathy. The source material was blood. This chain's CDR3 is CASTSPGLSYEQYF. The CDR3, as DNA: TGTGCCAGCACCTCACCGGGACTAAGCTACGAGCAGTACTTC.